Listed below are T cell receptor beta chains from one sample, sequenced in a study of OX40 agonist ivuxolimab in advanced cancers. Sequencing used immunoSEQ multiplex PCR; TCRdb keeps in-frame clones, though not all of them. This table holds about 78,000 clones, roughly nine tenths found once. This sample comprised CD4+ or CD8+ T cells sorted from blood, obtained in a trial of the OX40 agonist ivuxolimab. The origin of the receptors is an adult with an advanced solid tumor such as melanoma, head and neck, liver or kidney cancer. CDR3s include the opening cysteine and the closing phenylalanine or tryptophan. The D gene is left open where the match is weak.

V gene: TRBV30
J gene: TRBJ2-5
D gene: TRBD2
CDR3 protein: CAWSVSLAGGQETQYF
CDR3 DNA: TGTGCCTGGAGTGTATCTCTAGCGGGAGGACAAGAGACCCAGTACTTC

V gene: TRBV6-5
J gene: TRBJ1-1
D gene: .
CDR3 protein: CASSVQGWDTEAFF
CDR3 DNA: TGTGCCAGCAGTGTACAGGGTTGGGACACTGAAGCTTTCTTT

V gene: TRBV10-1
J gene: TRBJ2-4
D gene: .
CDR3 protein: CASSDGGAKNIQYF
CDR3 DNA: TGCGCCAGCAGTGACGGGGGAGCCAAAAACATTCAGTACTTC

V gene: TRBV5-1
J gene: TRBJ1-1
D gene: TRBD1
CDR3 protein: CASSAGTGKTEAFF
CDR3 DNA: TGCGCCAGCAGCGCCGGGACAGGGAAGACTGAAGCTTTCTTT

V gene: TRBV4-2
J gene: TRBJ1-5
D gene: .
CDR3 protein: CASSQIGFRVDQPQHF
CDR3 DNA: TGTGCCAGCAGCCAGATAGGGTTCAGGGTGGATCAGCCCCAGCATTTT

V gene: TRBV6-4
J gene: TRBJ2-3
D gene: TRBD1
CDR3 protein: CASSSTGSLADTQYF
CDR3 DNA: TGTGCCAGCAGCTCGACAGGGAGTTTGGCAGATACGCAGTATTTT

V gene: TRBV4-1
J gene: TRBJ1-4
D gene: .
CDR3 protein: CASSYPSGGANEKLFF
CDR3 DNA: TGCGCCAGCAGCTATCCGTCGGGGGGGGCTAATGAAAAACTGTTTTTT

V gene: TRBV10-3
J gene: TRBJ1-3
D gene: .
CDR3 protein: CAISGTDSGNTIYF
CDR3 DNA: TGTGCCATCAGTGGAACCGACTCTGGAAACACCATATATTTT

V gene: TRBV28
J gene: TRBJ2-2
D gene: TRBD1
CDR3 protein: CASSSPGTGIGELFF
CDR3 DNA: TGTGCCAGCAGTTCTCCTGGGACAGGGATCGGGGAGCTGTTTTTT

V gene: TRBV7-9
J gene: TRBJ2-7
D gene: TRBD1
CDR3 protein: CASSPRGTGYEQYF
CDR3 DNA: TGTGCCAGCAGCCCTAGGGGGACAGGCTACGAGCAGTACTTC

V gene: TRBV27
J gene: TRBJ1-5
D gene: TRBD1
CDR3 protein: CASSGDRGQPQHF
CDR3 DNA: TGTGCCAGCAGTGGGGACAGAGGGCAGCCCCAGCATTTT

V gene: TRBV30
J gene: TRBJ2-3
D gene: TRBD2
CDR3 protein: CAWSSGRVGTDTQYF
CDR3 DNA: TGTGCCTGGAGTTCCGGGAGGGTGGGAACAGATACGCAGTATTTT

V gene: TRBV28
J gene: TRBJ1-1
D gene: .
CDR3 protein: CASSSRQALLTFF
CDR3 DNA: TGTGCCAGCAGTTCGAGACAGGCCCTTTTAACTTTCTTT

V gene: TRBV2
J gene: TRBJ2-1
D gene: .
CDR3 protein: CASSVAPSSYNEQFF
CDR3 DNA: TGTGCCAGCAGTGTCGCCCCCAGCTCCTACAATGAGCAGTTCTTC